This T cell receptor (beta chain) emerged from a study of response to subunit inactivated influenza vaccine. Study-wide results and limits: There was a suggestion from the authors that each seasonal influenza vaccination recruits few new T cells.

With regard to this clonotype: The target antigen is unknown.

CDR3 length: 16 residues. The V gene's germline CDR1 is MDHEN and CDR2 SYDVKM. Trimming took off 7 bases at V and 2 bases at J, with 19 bases between the two ends. TCRdb recomputed calls from the RT-PCR reads with MiXCR, one row per CDR3 protein. The data show 500,000 to 750,000 distinct CDR3 sequences, 14% seen once. The J gene is TRBJ2-3, the V gene TRBV28; no reliable D call. The source was PBMCs from blood, collected approximately 12 days after vaccination. This TCR was sampled from a man in his fifties who received an inactivated influenza vaccine. The DNA of the CDR3 is TGTGCCAGCAAACAAACACCACGACTGTACACAGATACGCAGTATTTT. As protein: CASKQTPRLYTDTQYF.